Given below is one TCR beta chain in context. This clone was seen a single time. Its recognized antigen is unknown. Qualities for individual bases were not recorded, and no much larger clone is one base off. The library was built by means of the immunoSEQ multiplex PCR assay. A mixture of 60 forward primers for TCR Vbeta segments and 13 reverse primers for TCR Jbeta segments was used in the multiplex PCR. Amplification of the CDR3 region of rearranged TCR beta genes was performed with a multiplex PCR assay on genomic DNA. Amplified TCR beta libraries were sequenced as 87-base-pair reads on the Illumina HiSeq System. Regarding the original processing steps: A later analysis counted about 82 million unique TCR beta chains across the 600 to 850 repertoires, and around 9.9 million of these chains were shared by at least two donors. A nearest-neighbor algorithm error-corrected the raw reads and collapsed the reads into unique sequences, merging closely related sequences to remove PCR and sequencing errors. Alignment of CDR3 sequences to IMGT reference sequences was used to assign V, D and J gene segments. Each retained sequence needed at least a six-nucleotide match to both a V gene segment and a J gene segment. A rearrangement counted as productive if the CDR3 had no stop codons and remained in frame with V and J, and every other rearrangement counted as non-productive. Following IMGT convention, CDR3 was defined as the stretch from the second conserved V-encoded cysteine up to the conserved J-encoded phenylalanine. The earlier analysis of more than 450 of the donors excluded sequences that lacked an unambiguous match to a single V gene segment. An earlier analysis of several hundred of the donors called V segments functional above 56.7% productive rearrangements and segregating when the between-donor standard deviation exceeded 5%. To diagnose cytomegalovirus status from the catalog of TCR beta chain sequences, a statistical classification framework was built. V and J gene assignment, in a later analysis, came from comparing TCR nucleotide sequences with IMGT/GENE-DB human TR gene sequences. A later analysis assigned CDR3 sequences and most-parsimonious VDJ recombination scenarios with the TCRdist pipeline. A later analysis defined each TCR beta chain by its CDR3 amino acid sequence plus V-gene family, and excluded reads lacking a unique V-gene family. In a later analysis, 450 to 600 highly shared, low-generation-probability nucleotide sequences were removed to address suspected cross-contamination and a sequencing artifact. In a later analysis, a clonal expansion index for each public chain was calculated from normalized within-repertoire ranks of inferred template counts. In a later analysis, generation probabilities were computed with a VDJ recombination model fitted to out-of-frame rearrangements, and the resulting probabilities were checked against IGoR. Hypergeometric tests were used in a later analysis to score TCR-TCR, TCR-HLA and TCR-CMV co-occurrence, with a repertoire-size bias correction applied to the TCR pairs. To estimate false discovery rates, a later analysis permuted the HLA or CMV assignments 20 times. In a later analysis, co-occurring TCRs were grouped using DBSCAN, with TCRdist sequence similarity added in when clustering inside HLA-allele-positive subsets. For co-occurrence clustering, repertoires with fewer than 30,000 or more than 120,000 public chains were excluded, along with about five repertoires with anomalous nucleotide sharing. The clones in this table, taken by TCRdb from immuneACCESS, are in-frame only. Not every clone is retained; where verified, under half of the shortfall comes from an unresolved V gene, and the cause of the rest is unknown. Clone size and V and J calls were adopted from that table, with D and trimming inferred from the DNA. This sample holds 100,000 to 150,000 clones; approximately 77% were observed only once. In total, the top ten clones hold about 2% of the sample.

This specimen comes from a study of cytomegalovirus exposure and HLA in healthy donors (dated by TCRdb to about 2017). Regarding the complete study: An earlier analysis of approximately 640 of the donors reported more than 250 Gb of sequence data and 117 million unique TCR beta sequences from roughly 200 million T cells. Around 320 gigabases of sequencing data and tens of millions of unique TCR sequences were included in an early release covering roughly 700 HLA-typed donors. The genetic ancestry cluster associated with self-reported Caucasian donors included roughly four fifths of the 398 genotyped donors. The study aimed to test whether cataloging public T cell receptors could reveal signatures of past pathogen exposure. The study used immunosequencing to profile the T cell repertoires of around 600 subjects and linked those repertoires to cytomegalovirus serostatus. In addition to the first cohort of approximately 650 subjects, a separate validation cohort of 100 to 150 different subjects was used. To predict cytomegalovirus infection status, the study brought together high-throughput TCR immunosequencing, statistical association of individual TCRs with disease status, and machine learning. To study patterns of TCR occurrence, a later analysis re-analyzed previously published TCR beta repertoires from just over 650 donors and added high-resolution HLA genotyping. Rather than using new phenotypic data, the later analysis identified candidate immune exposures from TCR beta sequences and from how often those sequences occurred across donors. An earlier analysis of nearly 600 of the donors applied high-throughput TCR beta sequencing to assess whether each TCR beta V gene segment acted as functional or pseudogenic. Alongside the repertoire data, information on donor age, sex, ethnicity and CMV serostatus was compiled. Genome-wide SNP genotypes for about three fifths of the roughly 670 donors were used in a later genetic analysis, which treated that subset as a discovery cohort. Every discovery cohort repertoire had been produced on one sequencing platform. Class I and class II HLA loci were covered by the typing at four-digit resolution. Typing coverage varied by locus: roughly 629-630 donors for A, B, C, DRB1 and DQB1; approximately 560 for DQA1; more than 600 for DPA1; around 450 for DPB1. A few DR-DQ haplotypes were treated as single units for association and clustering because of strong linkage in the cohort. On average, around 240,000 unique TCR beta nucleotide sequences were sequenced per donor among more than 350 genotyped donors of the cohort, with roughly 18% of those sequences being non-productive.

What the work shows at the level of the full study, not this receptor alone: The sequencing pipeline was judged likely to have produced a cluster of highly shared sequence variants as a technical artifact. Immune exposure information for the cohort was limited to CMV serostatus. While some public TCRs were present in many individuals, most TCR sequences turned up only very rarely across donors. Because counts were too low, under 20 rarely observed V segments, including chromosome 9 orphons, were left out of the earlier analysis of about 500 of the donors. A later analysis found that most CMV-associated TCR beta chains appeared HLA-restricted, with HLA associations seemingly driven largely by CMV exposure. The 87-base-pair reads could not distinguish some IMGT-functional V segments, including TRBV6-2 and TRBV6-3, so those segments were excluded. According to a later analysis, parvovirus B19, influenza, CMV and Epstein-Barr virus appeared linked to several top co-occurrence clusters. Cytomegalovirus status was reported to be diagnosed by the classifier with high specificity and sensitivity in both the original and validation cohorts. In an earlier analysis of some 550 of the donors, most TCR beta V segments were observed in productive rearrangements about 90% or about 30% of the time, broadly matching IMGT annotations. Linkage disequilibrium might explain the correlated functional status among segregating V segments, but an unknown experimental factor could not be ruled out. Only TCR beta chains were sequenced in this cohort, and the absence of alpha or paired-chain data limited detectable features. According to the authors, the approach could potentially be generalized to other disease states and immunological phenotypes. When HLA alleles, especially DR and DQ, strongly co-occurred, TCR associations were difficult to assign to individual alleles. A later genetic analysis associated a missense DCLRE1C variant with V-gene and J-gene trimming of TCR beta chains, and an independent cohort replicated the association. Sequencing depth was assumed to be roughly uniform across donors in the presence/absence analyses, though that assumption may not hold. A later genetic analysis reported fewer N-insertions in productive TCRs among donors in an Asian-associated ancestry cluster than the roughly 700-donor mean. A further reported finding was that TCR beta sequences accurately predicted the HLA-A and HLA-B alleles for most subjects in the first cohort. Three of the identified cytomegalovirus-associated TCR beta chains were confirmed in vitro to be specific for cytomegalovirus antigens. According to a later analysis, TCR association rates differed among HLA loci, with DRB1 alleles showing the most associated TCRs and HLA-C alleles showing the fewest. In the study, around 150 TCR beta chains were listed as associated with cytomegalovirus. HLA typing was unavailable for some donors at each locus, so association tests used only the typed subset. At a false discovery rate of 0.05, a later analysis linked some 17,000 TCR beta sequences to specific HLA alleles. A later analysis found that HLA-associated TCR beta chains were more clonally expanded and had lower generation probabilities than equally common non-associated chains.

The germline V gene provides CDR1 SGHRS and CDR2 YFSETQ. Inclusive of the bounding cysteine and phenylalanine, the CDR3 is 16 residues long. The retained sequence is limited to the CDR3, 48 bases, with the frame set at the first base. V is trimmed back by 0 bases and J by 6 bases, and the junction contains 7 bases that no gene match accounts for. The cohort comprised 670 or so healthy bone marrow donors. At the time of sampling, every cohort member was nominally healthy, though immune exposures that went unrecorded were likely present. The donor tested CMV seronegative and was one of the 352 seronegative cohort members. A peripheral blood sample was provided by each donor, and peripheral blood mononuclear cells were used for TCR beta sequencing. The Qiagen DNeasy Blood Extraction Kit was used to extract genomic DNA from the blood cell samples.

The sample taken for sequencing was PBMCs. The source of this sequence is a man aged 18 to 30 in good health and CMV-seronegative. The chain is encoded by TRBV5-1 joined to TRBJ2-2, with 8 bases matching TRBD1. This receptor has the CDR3 CASSLAKDRAAGELFF. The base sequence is TGCGCCAGCAGCTTGGCCAAGGACAGGGCGGCCGGGGAGCTGTTTTTT.